Listed below are T cell receptor beta chains from one sample, sequenced in a study of vaccination effects on CD4 cells after COVID-19. The method was immunoSEQ multiplex PCR; TCRdb's version includes in-frame clones alone and lacks a portion of them. The table lists some 68,000 clones, 81% of them singletons. Their antigens are not known. Sequenced here: CD4+ T cells from PBMCs cultured with HCoV-229E spike peptides, sampled after COVID-19 vaccination. Receptors originate from a human donor who received a COVID-19 vaccine. CDR3s include the opening cysteine and the closing phenylalanine or tryptophan. The D gene is left open where the match is weak. Clone size is shown for a subset of rows, as once, few, many or a class of expanded clone.

>-|TRBV23-1|-|TRBJ1-5
TGCGCCAGCACCCTTCGGGGGTTTTGGGCGGGTAGCAATCAGCCCCAGCATTTT
CASTLRGFWAGSNQPQHF
>-|TRBV6-5|-|TRBJ1-2
TGTGCCAGCACGCCGCGGCAGGGCTATGGCTACACCTTC
CASTPRQGYGYTF
>-|TRBV12-3/TRBV12-4|-|TRBJ1-3
TGTGCCGCCTCGTTGGCCTCTGGAAACACCATATATTTT
CAASLASGNTIYF
>TRBD1|TRBV6-2/TRBV6-3|-|TRBJ2-2
TGTGCCAGCAGTTACGACAGGGGGCCCACTGGGAGGGAGCTGTTTTTT
CASSYDRGPTGRELFF
>-|TRBV7-2|once|TRBJ1-1
TGTGCCAGCAGCTTAATTCGATCCAACACTGAAGCTTTCTTT
CASSLIRSNTEAFF
>TRBD2|TRBV19|-|TRBJ2-5
TGTGCCAGTACCCTCCGGGGGGGACAAGAGACCCAGTACTTC
CASTLRGGQETQYF
>TRBD2|TRBV6-5|-|TRBJ2-5
TGTGCCAGCAAGCGGGGGCTACAAGAGACCCAGTACTTC
CASKRGLQETQYF
>-|TRBV19|-|TRBJ2-4
TGTGCCACCGGGGCCCTCGGGGGACGGATTCAGTACTTC
CATGALGGRIQYF
>-|TRBV7-9|-|TRBJ2-5
TGTGCCAGCAGCAAAGATGGTCGTTACCAAGAGACCCAGTACTTC
CASSKDGRYQETQYF
>-|TRBV6-1|-|TRBJ2-4
TGTGCCAGCAGTGACCGGTTGGTACTAGCCAAAAACATTCAGTACTTC
CASSDRLVLAKNIQYF
>TRBD1|TRBV7-2|-|TRBJ2-3
TGTGCCAGCAGTTTGACCGGGACAGGGTTCACAGATACGCAGTATTTT
CASSLTGTGFTDTQYF
>-|TRBV6-5|-|TRBJ2-3
TGTGCCAGCAGTTTGACGGACAGTACAGATACGCAGTATTTT
CASSLTDSTDTQYF
>-|TRBV4-1|few|TRBJ1-5
TGCGCCAGCAGCCAAGACGGCGGTCAGGGGTATCAGCCCCAGCATTTT
CASSQDGGQGYQPQHF
>-|TRBV11-2|-|TRBJ2-3
TGTGCCAGCAGCTTAGTTCTCACAGATACGCAGTATTTT
CASSLVLTDTQYF
>-|TRBV10-1|few|TRBJ1-4
TGCGCCAGCAGAGGGGAGGTCTCAACTAATGAAAAACTGTTTTTT
CASRGEVSTNEKLFF
>TRBD2|TRBV9|-|TRBJ2-3
TGTGCCAGCAGCGCCAGGACTAGCGGGGGGGCTGGTACGCAGTATTTT
CASSARTSGGAGTQYF
>-|TRBV18|-|TRBJ2-1
TGTGCCAGCTCACCACCGCAGGGTTTAAGGAATGAGCAGTTCTTC
CASSPPQGLRNEQFF
>-|TRBV3-1/TRBV3-2|-|TRBJ1-2
TGTGCCAGCAGCCAAGATAGGGGGGGGACTGGCTACACCTTC
CASSQDRGGTGYTF
>-|TRBV6-1|few|TRBJ1-5
TGTGCCAGCAGTGAAGGGAGTTATAGCAATCAGCCCCAGCATTTT
CASSEGSYSNQPQHF
>-|TRBV5-1|few|TRBJ1-2
TGCGCCAGCAGCTTGGTTCAAGCAGCGATAGGGTATGGCTACACCTTC
CASSLVQAAIGYGYTF
>TRBD2|TRBV19|-|TRBJ2-5
TGTGCCAGTCGAAGCGGGGGCCAAGAGACCCAGTACTTC
CASRSGGQETQYF
>TRBD1|TRBV6-5|-|TRBJ2-3
TGTGCCAGCAGTCTACAGGGGGCTGAAGATACGCAGTATTTT
CASSLQGAEDTQYF
>TRBD2|TRBV14|-|TRBJ2-5
TGTGCCAGCAGCCCCAGGAAGGTAGCGGGCGCCAAAGAGACCCAGTACTTC
CASSPRKVAGAKETQYF
>-|TRBV7-3|-|TRBJ1-1
TGTGCCAGCAGCTTAGTGGCGAACACTGAAGCTTTCTTT
CASSLVANTEAFF
>TRBD2|TRBV6-2/TRBV6-3|-|TRBJ2-1
TGTGCCAGCAGTTCTCCCCTAGCGGGTAATGAGCAGTTCTTC
CASSSPLAGNEQFF
>-|TRBV24-1|-|TRBJ1-5
TGTGCCACCAGTGATCCACAGGGTAATACTATTCAGCCCCAGCATTTT
CATSDPQGNTIQPQHF
>-|TRBV7-3|-|TRBJ2-1
TGTGCCAGCAGCATATATCCGACGGAGTACAATGAGCAGTTCTTC
CASSIYPTEYNEQFF
>TRBD1|TRBV6-6|-|TRBJ2-5
TGTGCCAGCAGGAACAGGGGACCCCAAGAGACCCAGTACTTC
CASRNRGPQETQYF
>-|TRBV2|-|TRBJ2-2
TGTGCCAGCAGATTGAACACCGGGGAGCTGTTTTTT
CASRLNTGELFF
>-|TRBV24-1|-|TRBJ1-2
TGTGCCACCAGGGAACATCCTGGCTATGGCTACACCTTC
CATREHPGYGYTF
>TRBD1|TRBV7-9|-|TRBJ1-5
TGTGCCAGCAGCTTAGGGGCAGGGGGAAAGTATCAGCCCCAGCATTTT
CASSLGAGGKYQPQHF
>TRBD2|TRBV5-1|-|TRBJ2-3
TGCGCCAGCATGCCGGGGGGGCGAGCAGATACGCAGTATTTT
CASMPGGRADTQYF
>-|TRBV30|-|TRBJ1-3
TGTGCCTGGAGACAATGGATAACTGGAAACACCATATATTTT
CAWRQWITGNTIYF
>-|TRBV6-5|few|TRBJ1-6
TGTGCCAGCCGAGGGGGGGATGATTCACCCCTCCACTTT
CASRGGDDSPLHF
>-|TRBV7-7|-|TRBJ1-1
TGTGCCAGCAGCTTAACGAGGGGGGGCGAAGCTTTCTTT
CASSLTRGGEAFF
>TRBD2|TRBV5-5|-|TRBJ2-5
TGTGCCAGCAGCTCGGGAGCGGGGGGAGAGACCCAGTACTTC
CASSSGAGGETQYF
>-|TRBV7-2|-|TRBJ1-6
TGTGCCAGCAGCTCCACAGGGAATTCACCCCTCCACTTT
CASSSTGNSPLHF
>-|TRBV7-9|-|TRBJ1-2
TGTGCCAGCAGCCGACAGACAGACTATGGCTACACCTTC
CASSRQTDYGYTF
>-|TRBV4-1|-|TRBJ1-1
TGCGCCACCACAGGGTGGGGGAACACTGAAGCTTTCTTT
CATTGWGNTEAFF
>-|TRBV6-2/TRBV6-3|-|TRBJ2-3
TGTGCCAGCAGTTGGACTTACGAGAGTTCCGCAGATACGCAGTATTTT
CASSWTYESSADTQYF
>-|TRBV19|-|TRBJ1-1
TGTGCCAGTAGTACCCTGACAGGAGTGGGGACTGAAGCTTTCTTT
CASSTLTGVGTEAFF
>-|TRBV6-5|-|TRBJ2-2
TGTGCCAGCACGAAGGTGGTCACCGGGGAGCTGTTTTTT
CASTKVVTGELFF
>-|TRBV28|-|TRBJ1-4
TGTGCCAGCAGTTTACGTAACGAAAAACTGTTTTTT
CASSLRNEKLFF
>-|TRBV7-2|-|TRBJ2-6
TGTGCCAGCAGTCAATCAGGGGGGGCCAACGTCCTGACTTTC
CASSQSGGANVLTF
>-|TRBV18|-|TRBJ2-3
TGTGCCAGTAAGGTGGCCAACACAGATACGCAGTATTTT
CASKVANTDTQYF
>-|TRBV6-5|-|TRBJ1-4
TGTGCCAGCAGTTACCGAGGGAGTATTAATGAAAAACTGTTTTTT
CASSYRGSINEKLFF
>-|TRBV19|-|TRBJ1-2
TGTGCCAGTAGTAGGGACCACTTTAACTATGGCTACACCTTC
CASSRDHFNYGYTF
>-|TRBV18|-|TRBJ1-1
TGTGCCAGCTCACCAATCGAGGGGAGCACTGAAGCTTTCTTT
CASSPIEGSTEAFF
>-|TRBV5-1|-|TRBJ1-6
TGCGCCAGCAGCTCTTCTCCGGGGTCCCATTCACCCCTCCACTTT
CASSSSPGSHSPLHF
>-|TRBV7-9|-|TRBJ1-1
TGTGCCAGCAGCTTAGCTACAGCTAACACTGAAGCTTTCTTT
CASSLATANTEAFF
>TRBD1|TRBV29-1|-|TRBJ1-2
TGCAGCGTTGAGATGGGTGAAACAGGGGGCGGCTATGGCTACACCTTC
CSVEMGETGGGYGYTF
>TRBD2|TRBV18|-|TRBJ2-3
TGTGCCAGCTCACCCGGGACTAGCGGGCTCACCCGTCGCACAGATACGCAGTATTTT
CASSPGTSGLTRRTDTQYF